The 2 T cell receptor beta chains below come from one sample, sequenced in a study of Graves' ophthalmopathy and Graves' hyperthyroidism. Investigators amplified TCR beta CDR3 regions from RNA transcripts. The first-round RT-PCR employed HTBI primers together with the Qiagen OneStep RT-PCR kit. A multiplex PCR was then performed as the second round. MiXCR, applied by TCRdb to the multiplex PCR reads, yields one record per CDR3 protein. The table lists 45,000 to 60,000 distinct CDR3 sequences, roughly half of them singletons, with over 4% in the top ten. Sequencing used peripheral blood. The receptors were gathered from an adult woman with Graves' ophthalmopathy.

This clonotype was detected many times. This rearrangement joins TRBV5-1 to TRBJ2-2, with unresolved D. In germline, CDR1 is SGHRS, CDR2 YFSETQ. V shed 1 base and J shed 5 bases, with 12 bases lying between them. CDR3 length: 15 residues. As DNA, the CDR3 is TGCGCCAGCAGCTTGAGAACAGCCTCTACCGGGGAGCTGTTTTTT. As protein: CASSLRTASTGELFF. The whole variable domain, remainder taken from reference TRBV5-1 and TRBJ2-2, is KAGVTQTPRYLIKTRGQQVTLSCSPISGHRSVSWYQQTPGQGLQFLFEYFSETQRNKGNFPGRFSGRQFSNSRSEMNVSTLELGDSALYLCASSLRTASTGELFFGEGSRLTVL.

A single count supports this clonotype. A much larger clone lies one base from this, so it may be a read error. The chain is built from TRBV7-9 and TRBJ2-7; the D gene could be TRBD1 or TRBD2 (6 bases each). Between the trimmed V and J ends, which lost 5 bases and 3 bases, there was a span of 17 bases. From germline, CDR1 is SEHNR and CDR2 FQNEAQ (reference sequence). There are 15 residues in the CDR3. This chain's CDR3 is CASSQDWGASYEQYF. Written as DNA, the CDR3 is TGTGCCAGCAGCCAAGATTGGGGGGCTAGCTACGAGCAGTACTTC.